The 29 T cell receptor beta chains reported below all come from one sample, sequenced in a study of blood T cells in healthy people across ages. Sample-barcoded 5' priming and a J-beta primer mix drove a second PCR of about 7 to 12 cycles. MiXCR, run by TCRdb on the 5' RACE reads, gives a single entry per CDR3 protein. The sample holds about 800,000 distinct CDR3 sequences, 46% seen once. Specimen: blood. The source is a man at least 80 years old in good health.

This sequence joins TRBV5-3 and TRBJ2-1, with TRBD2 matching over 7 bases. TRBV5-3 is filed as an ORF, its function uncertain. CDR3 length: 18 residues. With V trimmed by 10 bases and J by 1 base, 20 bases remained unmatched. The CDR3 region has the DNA TGTGCCTTCTACCTCGGGCTAGCGGATAGGCGGTCCTACAATGAGCAGTTCTTC. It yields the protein CAFYLGLADRRSYNEQFF.

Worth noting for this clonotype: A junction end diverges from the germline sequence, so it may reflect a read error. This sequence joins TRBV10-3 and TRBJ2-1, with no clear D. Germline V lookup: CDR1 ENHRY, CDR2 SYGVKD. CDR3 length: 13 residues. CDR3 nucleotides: TGTGCCATCAGTGAGTCTAGGAGTTTTGAGCGGTTCTTC. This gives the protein CAISESRSFERFF.

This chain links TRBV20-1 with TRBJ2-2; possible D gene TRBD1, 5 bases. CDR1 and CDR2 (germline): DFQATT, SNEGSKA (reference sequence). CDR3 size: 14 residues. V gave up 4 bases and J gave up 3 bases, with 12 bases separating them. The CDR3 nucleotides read TGCAGTGCTACCGCGGACACTGACACCGGGGAGCTGTTTTTT. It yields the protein CSATADTDTGELFF.

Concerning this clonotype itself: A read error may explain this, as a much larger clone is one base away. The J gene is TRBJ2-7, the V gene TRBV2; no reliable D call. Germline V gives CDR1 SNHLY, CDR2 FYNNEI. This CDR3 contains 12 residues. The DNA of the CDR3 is TGTGTCAGCAGTGAGACCCGCTACGAGCAGTACTTC. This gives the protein CVSSETRYEQYF.

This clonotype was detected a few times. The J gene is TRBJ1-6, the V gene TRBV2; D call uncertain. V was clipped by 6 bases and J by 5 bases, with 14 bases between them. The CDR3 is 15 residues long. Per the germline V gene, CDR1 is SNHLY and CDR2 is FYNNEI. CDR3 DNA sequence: TGTGCCAGCAGCCAATCCGACGGAAATAATTCACCCCTCCACTTT. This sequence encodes CASSQSDGNNSPLHF.

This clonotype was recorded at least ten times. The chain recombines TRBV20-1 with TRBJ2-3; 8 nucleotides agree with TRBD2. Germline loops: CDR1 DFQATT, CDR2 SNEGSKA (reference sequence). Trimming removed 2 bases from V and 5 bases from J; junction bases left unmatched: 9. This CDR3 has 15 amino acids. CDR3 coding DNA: TGCAGTGCTAGACAAGCGGGAGCGGGGAGAGATACGCAGTATTTT. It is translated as CSARQAGAGRDTQYF.

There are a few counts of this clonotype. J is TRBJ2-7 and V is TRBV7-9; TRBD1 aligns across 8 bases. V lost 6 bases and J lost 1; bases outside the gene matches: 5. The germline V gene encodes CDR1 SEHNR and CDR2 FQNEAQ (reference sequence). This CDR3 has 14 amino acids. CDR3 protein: CASRLGQGSYEQYF. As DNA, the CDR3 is TGTGCCAGCAGACTCGGACAGGGATCCTACGAGCAGTACTTC.

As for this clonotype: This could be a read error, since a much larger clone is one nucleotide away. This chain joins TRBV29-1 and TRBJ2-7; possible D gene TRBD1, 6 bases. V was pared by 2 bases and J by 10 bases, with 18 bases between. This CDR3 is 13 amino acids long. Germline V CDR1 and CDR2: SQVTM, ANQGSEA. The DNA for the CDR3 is TGCAGCGTTGAAACAGGGAGCAGGGAGATCCAGTACTTC. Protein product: CSVETGSREIQYF.

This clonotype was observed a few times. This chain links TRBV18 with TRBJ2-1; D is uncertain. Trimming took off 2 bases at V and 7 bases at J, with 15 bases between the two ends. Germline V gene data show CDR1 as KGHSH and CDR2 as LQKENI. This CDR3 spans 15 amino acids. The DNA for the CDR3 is TGTGCCAGCTCACCAGGAATTGGGTTTGGGAATGAGCAGTTCTTC. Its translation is CASSPGIGFGNEQFF.

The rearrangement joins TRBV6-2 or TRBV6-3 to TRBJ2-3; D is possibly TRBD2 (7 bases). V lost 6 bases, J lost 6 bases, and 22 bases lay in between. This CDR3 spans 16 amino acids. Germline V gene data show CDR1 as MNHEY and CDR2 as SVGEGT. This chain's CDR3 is CASRTQDPGGSDTQYF. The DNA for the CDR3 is TGTGCCAGCAGAACCCAGGACCCGGGGGGCAGCGATACGCAGTATTTT.

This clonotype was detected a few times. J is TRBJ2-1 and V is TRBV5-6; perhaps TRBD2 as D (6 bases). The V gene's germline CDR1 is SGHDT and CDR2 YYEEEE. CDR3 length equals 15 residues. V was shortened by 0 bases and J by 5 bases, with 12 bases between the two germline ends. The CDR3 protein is CASSLVEGLHNEQFF. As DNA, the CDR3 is TGTGCCAGCAGCTTGGTAGAGGGACTTCACAATGAGCAGTTCTTC. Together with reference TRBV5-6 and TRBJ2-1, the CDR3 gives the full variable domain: DAGVTQSPTHLIKTRGQQVTLRCSPKSGHDTVSWYQQALGQGPQFIFQYYEEEERQRGNFPDRFSGHQFPNYSSELNVNALLLGDSALYLCASSLVEGLHNEQFFGPGTRLTVL.

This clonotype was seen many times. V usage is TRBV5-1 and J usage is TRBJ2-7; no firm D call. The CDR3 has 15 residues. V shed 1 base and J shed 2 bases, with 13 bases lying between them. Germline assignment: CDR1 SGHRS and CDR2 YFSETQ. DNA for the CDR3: TGCGCCAGCAGCTTGAACAGCCAAGGGACCTACGAGCAGTACTTC. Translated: CASSLNSQGTYEQYF. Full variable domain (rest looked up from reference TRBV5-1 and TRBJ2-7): KAGVTQTPRYLIKTRGQQVTLSCSPISGHRSVSWYQQTPGQGLQFLFEYFSETQRNKGNFPGRFSGRQFSNSRSEMNVSTLELGDSALYLCASSLNSQGTYEQYFGPGTRLTVT.

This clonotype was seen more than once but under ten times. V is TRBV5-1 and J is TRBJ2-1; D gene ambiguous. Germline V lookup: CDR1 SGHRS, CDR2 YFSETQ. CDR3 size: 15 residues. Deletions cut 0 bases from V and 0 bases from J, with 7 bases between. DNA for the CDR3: TGCGCCAGCAGCTTGGACGAGAGCTCCTACAATGAGCAGTTCTTC. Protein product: CASSLDESSYNEQFF.

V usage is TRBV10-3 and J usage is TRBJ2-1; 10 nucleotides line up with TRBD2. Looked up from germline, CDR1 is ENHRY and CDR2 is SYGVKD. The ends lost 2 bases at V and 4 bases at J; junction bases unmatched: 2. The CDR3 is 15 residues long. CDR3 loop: CAISEASGSYNEQFF. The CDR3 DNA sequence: TGTGCCATCAGTGAGGCTAGCGGGAGTTACAATGAGCAGTTCTTC.

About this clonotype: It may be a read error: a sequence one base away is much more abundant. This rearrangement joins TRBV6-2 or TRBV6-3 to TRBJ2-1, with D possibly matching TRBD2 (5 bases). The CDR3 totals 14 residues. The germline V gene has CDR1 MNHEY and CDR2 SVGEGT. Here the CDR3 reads CASNSASSCNEQFF. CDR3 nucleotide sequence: TGTGCCAGCAATAGCGCCAGCTCCTGCAATGAGCAGTTCTTC.

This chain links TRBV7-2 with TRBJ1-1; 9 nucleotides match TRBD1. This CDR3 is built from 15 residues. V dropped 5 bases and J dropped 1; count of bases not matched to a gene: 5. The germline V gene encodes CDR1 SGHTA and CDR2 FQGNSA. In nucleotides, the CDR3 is TGTGCCAGCAGCCAACCGACAGGGGGGAACACTGAAGCTTTCTTT. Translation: CASSQPTGGNTEAFF.

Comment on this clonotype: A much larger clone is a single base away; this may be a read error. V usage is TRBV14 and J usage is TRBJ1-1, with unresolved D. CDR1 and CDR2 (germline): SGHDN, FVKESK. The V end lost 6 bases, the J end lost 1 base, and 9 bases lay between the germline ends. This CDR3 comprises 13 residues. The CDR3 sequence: CASREEANTEAFF. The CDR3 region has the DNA TGTGCCAGCAGGGAGGAAGCGAACACTGAAGCTTTCTTT.

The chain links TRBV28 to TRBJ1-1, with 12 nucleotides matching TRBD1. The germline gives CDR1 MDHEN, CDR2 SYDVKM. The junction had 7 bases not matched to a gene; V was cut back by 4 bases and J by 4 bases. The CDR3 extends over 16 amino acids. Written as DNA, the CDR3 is TGTGCCAGCAGTTATCCGGGACAGGGGGCCGGCACTGAAGCTTTCTTT. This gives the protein CASSYPGQGAGTEAFF.

CDR3 region: CASSYQGETQYF. The CDR3 DNA sequence: TGTGCCAGCAGCTACCAGGGGGAGACCCAGTACTTC. This sequence joins TRBV11-2 and TRBJ2-5; a weak D match, TRBD1 (6 bases). This CDR3 region has 12 residues. Trimming shortened V by 4 bases and J by 5 bases, and 8 bases separated the two germline ends. Germline loops: CDR1 SGHAT, CDR2 FQNNGV.

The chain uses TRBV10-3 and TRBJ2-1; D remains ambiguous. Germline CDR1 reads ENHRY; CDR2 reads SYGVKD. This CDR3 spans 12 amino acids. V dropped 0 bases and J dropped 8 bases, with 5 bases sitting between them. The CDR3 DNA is TGTGCCATCAGTGAGTCCATAGATGAGCAGTTCTTC. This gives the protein CAISESIDEQFF.

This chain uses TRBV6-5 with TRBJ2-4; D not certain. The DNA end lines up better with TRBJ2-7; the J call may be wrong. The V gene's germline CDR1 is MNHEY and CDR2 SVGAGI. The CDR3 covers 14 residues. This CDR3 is CASSRTAHSYEQYF. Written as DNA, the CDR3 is TGTGCCAGCAGTCGCACAGCCCACTCCTACGAGCAGTACTTC.

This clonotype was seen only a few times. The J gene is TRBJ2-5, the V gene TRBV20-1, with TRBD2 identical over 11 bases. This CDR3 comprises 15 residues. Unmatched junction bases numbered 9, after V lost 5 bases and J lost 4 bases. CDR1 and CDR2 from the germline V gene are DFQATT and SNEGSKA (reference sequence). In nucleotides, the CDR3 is TGCAGTGCTGAACGTAGCGGGAGGGGGGGAGAGACCCAGTACTTC. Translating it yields CSAERSGRGGETQYF.

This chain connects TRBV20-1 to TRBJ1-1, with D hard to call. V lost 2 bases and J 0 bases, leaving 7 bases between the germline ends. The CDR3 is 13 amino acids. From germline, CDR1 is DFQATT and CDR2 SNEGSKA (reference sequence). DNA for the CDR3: TGCAGTGCTAGATCCTGGATGAACACTGAAGCTTTCTTT. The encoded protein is CSARSWMNTEAFF.

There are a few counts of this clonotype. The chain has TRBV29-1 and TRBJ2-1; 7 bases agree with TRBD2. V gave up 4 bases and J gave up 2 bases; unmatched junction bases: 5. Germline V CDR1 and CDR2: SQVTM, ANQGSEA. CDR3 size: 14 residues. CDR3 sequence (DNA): TGCAGCGTTGGTCCTAGCGGAACCTACAATGAGCAGTTCTTC. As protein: CSVGPSGTYNEQFF.

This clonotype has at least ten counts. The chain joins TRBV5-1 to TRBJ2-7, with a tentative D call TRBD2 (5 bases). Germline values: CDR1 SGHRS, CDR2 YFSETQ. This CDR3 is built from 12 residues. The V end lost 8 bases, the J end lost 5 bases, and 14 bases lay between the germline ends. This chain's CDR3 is CASRREGDEQYF. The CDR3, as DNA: TGCGCCAGTCGACGGGAAGGTGACGAGCAGTACTTC.

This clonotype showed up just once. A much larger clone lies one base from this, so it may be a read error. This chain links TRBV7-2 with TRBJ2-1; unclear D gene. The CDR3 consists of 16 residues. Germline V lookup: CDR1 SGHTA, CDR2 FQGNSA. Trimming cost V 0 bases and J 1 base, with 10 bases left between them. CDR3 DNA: TGTGCCAGCAGCTTAGCGGTTGGTGTGTCCTACAATGAGCAGTTCTTC. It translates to CASSLAVGVSYNEQFF.

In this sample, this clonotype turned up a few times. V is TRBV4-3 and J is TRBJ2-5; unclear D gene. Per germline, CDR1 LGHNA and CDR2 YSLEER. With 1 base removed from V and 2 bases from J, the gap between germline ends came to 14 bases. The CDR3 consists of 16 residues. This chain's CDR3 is CASSQGVAGPQETQYF. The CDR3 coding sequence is TGCGCCAGCAGCCAAGGGGTGGCAGGACCGCAAGAGACCCAGTACTTC.

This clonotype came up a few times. In DNA, the CDR3 is TGTGCCAGCAGCTTGACTAGCGGGAGGACGGACCGGGGCAATGAGCAGTTCTTC. Translating it yields CASSLTSGRTDRGNEQFF. The chain links TRBV7-3 to TRBJ2-1; 13 bases are shared with TRBD2. V dropped 3 bases and J dropped 6; count of bases not matched to a gene: 11. Per the germline V gene, CDR1 is SGHTA and CDR2 is FQGTGA. This CDR3 has 18 amino acids.

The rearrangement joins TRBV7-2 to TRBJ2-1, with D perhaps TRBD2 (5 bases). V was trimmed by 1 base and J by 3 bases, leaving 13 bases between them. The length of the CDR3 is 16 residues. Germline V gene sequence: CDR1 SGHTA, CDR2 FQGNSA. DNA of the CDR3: TGTGCCAGCAGCTTAGAGAGAGGGAGTGGCTACAATGAGCAGTTCTTC. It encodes CASSLERGSGYNEQFF.